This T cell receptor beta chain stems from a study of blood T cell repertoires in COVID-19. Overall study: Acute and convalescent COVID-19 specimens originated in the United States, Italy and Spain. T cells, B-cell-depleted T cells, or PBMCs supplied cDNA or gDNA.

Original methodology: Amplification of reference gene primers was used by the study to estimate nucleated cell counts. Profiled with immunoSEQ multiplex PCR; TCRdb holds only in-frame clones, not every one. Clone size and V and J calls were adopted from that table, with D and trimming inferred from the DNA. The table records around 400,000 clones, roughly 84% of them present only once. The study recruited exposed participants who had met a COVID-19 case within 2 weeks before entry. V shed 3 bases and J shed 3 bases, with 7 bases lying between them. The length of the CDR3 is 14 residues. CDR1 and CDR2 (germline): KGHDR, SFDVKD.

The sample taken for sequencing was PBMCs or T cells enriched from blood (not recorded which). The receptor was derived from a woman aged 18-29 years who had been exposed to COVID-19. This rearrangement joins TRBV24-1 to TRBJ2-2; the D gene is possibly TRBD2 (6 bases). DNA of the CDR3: TGTGCCACCAGTGATGGGACTTACACCGGGGAGCTGTTTTTT. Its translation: CATSDGTYTGELFF.